This is a list of T cell receptor beta chains from one sample in a study of blood T cell repertoires in COVID-19. Using immunoSEQ multiplex PCR, the repertoire was profiled, and TCRdb retains in-frame clones only, with some absent. The table has roughly 200,000 clones, approximately 86% seen once. Sequencing was carried out using PBMCs or T cells enriched from blood (not recorded which). The receptor source for this set is a man aged 18 to 29 with acute COVID-19. Each CDR3 is given with its conserved first and last residue. A D gene is named only where the DNA matches it firmly. Size tells how often a clone was seen (once, few, many) or the class of an expanded clone, and some rows leave it out.

v_call: TRBV11-3; j_call: TRBJ1-1; d_call: -; clone_size: -; cdr3_nt: TGTGCCAGCAGCTTAATTCAGGGCTCTGAAGCTTTCTTT; cdr3_aa: CASSLIQGSEAFF
v_call: TRBV25-1; j_call: TRBJ1-2; d_call: -; clone_size: -; cdr3_nt: TGTGCCAGCAGTGAACCCGCTCGCGGCTATGGCTACACCTTC; cdr3_aa: CASSEPARGYGYTF
v_call: TRBV30; j_call: TRBJ1-1; d_call: TRBD1; clone_size: -; cdr3_nt: TGTGCCTGGAGTGTCACAGGGGGCGAATCTTTCTTT; cdr3_aa: CAWSVTGGESFF
v_call: TRBV6-5; j_call: TRBJ1-4; d_call: TRBD1; clone_size: -; cdr3_nt: TGTGCCAGCAGTTACGGACAGGGGCGGACTGAAAAACTGTTTTTT; cdr3_aa: CASSYGQGRTEKLFF
v_call: TRBV12-3/TRBV12-4; j_call: TRBJ2-1; d_call: TRBD2; clone_size: -; cdr3_nt: TGTGCCAGCAGTTTAGGCGGGAGCAGTAAGTTCTTC; cdr3_aa: CASSLGGSSKFF
v_call: TRBV14; j_call: TRBJ2-4; d_call: -; clone_size: -; cdr3_nt: TGTGCCAGCAGCCCAGTGAGCTCGGGAAACATTCAGTACTTC; cdr3_aa: CASSPVSSGNIQYF
v_call: TRBV28; j_call: TRBJ2-7; d_call: TRBD2; clone_size: -; cdr3_nt: TGTGCCAGCAGCCAACTAGCGGGGCCAAACTCCTACGAGCAGTACTTC; cdr3_aa: CASSQLAGPNSYEQYF
v_call: TRBV19; j_call: TRBJ1-5; d_call: -; clone_size: -; cdr3_nt: TGTGCCAGTATGCGGCAGGACCAAGGGGCCCAGCATTTT; cdr3_aa: CASMRQDQGAQHF
v_call: TRBV6-5; j_call: TRBJ2-5; d_call: -; clone_size: -; cdr3_nt: TGTGCCAGCAGTCCCTCGGCGGGGTCGCGGGAGACCCAGTACTTC; cdr3_aa: CASSPSAGSRETQYF
v_call: TRBV6-2/TRBV6-3; j_call: TRBJ1-2; d_call: -; clone_size: -; cdr3_nt: TGTGCCAGCAGCACCTACAGTGCTAACTATGGCTACACCTTC; cdr3_aa: CASSTYSANYGYTF
v_call: TRBV5-1; j_call: TRBJ2-1; d_call: TRBD2; clone_size: -; cdr3_nt: TGCGCCAGCAGCTTGGGGGTTAGGAGCGGGAGCGGGGGTGAGCAGTTCTTC; cdr3_aa: CASSLGVRSGSGGEQFF
v_call: TRBV19; j_call: TRBJ2-3; d_call: -; clone_size: -; cdr3_nt: TGTGCCAGTAGTATCGGGGGAGATACGCAGTATTTT; cdr3_aa: CASSIGGDTQYF
v_call: TRBV11-2; j_call: TRBJ2-1; d_call: -; clone_size: few; cdr3_nt: TGTGCCAGCAGCTTAATAGCGAATGAGCAGTTCTTC; cdr3_aa: CASSLIANEQFF
v_call: TRBV20-1; j_call: TRBJ2-7; d_call: -; clone_size: -; cdr3_nt: TGCAGTGCTAATCCATACGAGCAGTACTTC; cdr3_aa: CSANPYEQYF
v_call: TRBV19; j_call: TRBJ1-5; d_call: -; clone_size: -; cdr3_nt: TGTGCCAGTAGTTACCAGGGTAGCAATCAGCCCCAGCATTTT; cdr3_aa: CASSYQGSNQPQHF
v_call: TRBV20-1; j_call: TRBJ2-1; d_call: -; clone_size: -; cdr3_nt: TGCAGTGCTAGTTTCCGGGAGTGGTCCTACAATGAGCAGTTCTTC; cdr3_aa: CSASFREWSYNEQFF
v_call: TRBV2; j_call: TRBJ1-2; d_call: TRBD1; clone_size: once; cdr3_nt: TGTGCCAGCAGAGGGACAGGGCTTTGGGATGGCTACACCTTC; cdr3_aa: CASRGTGLWDGYTF
v_call: TRBV4-2; j_call: TRBJ2-7; d_call: TRBD2; clone_size: -; cdr3_nt: TGTGCCAGCAGCCAAGTTACAGCGGGAGGTGGCGAGCAGTACTTC; cdr3_aa: CASSQVTAGGGEQYF
v_call: TRBV19; j_call: TRBJ2-2; d_call: -; clone_size: once; cdr3_nt: TGTGCCAGCGGGGAGAGTCCCGGGGAGCTGTTTTTT; cdr3_aa: CASGESPGELFF
v_call: TRBV28; j_call: TRBJ2-2; d_call: -; clone_size: -; cdr3_nt: TGTGCCAGCACACCCACGACACCGGGGATCGGGGAGCTGTTTTTT; cdr3_aa: CASTPTTPGIGELFF
v_call: TRBV7-2; j_call: TRBJ2-1; d_call: -; clone_size: -; cdr3_nt: TGTGCCAGCAGCTTAGACTCGGGAGCTTCGTACAATGAGCAGTTCTTC; cdr3_aa: CASSLDSGASYNEQFF
v_call: TRBV27; j_call: TRBJ1-2; d_call: TRBD1; clone_size: -; cdr3_nt: TGTGCCAGCAGTTCACAGGGGTCTCCCCTGGGCTACACCTTC; cdr3_aa: CASSSQGSPLGYTF
v_call: TRBV6-1; j_call: TRBJ2-5; d_call: -; clone_size: once; cdr3_nt: TGTGCCAGCAGTGAAGAGGTTAAAGGGGGGACAGCTCACCAAGAGACCCAGTACTTC; cdr3_aa: CASSEEVKGGTAHQETQYF
v_call: TRBV2; j_call: TRBJ1-2; d_call: -; clone_size: once; cdr3_nt: TGTGCCAGCAGTGACTCGGGCTATGGCTACACCTTC; cdr3_aa: CASSDSGYGYTF